The clone carrying this TCR beta chain was seen once. Clones were read by immunoSEQ multiplex PCR, and TCRdb kept only the in-frame ones, dropping some. The data show a few hundred thousand clones, roughly 86% seen once. Germline CDR1 ENHRY, CDR2 SYGVKD. This CDR3 is 16 amino acids long. V lost 7 bases to trimming and J lost 3 bases; unmatched junction nucleotides: 13. The sample comes from a study of blood T cell repertoires in COVID-19. This chain connects TRBV10-3 to TRBJ2-5, with 8 bases aligning to TRBD2. This receptor was obtained from a woman in her 30s who had recovered from COVID-19. The sample was PBMCs or T cells enriched from blood (not recorded which). This chain's CDR3 is CAITIRGGDGEETQYF. CDR3 in DNA: TGTGCCATCACAATCCGGGGGGGAGATGGAGAAGAGACCCAGTACTTC.